The clone carrying this T cell receptor (beta chain) came up a few times. Its antigen is unknown. cDNA libraries for TCR beta contained unique molecular identifiers. TCRdb re-called the PCR reads through MiXCR, storing one row per CDR3 protein. Seen here are fewer than 600,000 distinct CDR3 sequences, roughly 46% observed once, and the top ten hold roughly 12%. The germline V gene has CDR1 SQVTM and CDR2 ANQGSEA. Trimming left V 5 bases short and J 4 bases short, with 19 bases between. This CDR3 has 15 residues. This sample was included in a study of post-analysis software for immune sequencing data. Study in general: The disease courses spanned relapsing-remitting, secondary progressive and progressive-relapsing forms of multiple sclerosis.

Overall study results and limits: Patients showed TRBV5-6, TRBV5-1 and TRBV20-1 among four to six TRBV segments more frequent than in controls.

The TCR originated in a girl under 18 with multiple sclerosis. The source material was blood. V gene TRBV29-1 combines with J gene TRBJ2-3; a possible D gene is TRBD2 (7 bases). CDR3 protein: CSVTLRGRAPDTQYF. Here the CDR3 DNA reads TGCAGCGTTACATTAAGGGGGAGGGCCCCAGATACGCAGTATTTT.